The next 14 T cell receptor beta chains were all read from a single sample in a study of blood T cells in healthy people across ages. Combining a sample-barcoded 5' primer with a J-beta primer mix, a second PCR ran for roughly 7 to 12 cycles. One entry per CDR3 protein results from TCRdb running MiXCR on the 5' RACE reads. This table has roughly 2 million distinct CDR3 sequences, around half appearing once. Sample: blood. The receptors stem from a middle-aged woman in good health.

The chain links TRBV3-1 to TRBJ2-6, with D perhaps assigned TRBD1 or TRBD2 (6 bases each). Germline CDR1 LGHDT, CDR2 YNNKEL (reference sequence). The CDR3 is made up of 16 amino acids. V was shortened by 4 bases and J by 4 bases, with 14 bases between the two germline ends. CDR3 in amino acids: CASSRRGASGANVLTF. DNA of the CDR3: TGTGCCAGCAGCCGAAGGGGGGCTTCCGGGGCCAACGTCCTGACTTTC.

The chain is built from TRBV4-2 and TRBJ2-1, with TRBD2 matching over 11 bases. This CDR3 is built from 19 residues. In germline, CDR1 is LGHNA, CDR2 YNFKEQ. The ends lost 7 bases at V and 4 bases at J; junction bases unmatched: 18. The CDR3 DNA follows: TGTGCCAGCACCAGAGGCCCTAGCGGGGGGCCAACAACATACAATGAGCAGTTCTTC. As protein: CASTRGPSGGPTTYNEQFF.

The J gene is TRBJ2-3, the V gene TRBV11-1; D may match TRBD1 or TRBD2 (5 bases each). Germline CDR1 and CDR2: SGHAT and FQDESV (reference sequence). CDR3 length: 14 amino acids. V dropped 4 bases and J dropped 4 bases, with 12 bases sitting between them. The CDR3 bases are TGTGCCAGCAGCTGGGAGCAGGGACCAGATACGCAGTATTTT. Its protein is CASSWEQGPDTQYF.

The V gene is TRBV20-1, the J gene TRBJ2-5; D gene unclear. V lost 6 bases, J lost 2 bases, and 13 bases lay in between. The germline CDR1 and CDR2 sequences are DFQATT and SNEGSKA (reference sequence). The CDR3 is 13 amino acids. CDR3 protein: CSALNQVQETQYF. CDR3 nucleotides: TGCAGTGCGCTAAACCAAGTACAAGAGACCCAGTACTTC.

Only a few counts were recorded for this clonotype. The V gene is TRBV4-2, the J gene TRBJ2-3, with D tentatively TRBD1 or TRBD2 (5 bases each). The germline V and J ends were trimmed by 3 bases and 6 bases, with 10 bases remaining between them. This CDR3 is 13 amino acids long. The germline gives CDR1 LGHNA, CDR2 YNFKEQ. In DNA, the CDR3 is TGTGCCAGCAGCCATGGGACCCCCGATACGCAGTATTTT. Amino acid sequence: CASSHGTPDTQYF.

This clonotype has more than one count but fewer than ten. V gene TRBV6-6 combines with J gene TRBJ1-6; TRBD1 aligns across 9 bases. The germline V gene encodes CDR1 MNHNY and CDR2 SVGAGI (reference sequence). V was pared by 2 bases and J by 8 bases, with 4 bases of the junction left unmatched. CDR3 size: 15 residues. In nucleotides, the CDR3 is TGTGCCAGCAGTTACGGGGGACAGGGATATTCACCCCTCCACTTT. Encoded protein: CASSYGGQGYSPLHF.

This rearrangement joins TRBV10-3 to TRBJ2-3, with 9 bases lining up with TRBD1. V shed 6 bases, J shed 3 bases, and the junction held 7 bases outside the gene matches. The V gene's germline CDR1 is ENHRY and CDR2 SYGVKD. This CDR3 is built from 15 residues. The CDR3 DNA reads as TGTGCCATCAGCGAAGACAGGGGGAGTACAGATACGCAGTATTTT. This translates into CAISEDRGSTDTQYF.

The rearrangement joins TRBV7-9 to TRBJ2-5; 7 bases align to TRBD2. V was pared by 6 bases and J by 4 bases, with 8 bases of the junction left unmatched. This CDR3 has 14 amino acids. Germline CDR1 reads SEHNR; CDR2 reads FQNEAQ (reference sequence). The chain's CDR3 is CASRQTSRAETQYF. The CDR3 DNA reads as TGTGCCAGCAGACAGACTAGCCGGGCAGAGACCCAGTACTTC.

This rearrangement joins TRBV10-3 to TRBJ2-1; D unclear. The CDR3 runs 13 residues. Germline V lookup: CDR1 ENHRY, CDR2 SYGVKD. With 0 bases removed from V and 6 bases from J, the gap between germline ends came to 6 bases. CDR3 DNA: TGTGCCATCAGTGAGTCGACAATCAATGAGCAGTTCTTC. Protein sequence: CAISESTINEQFF.

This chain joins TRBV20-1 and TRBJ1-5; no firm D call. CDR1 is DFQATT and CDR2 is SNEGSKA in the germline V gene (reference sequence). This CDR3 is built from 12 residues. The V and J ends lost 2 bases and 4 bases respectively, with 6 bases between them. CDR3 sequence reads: CSARRLNQPQHF. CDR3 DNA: TGCAGTGCTAGAAGGCTAAATCAGCCCCAGCATTTT.

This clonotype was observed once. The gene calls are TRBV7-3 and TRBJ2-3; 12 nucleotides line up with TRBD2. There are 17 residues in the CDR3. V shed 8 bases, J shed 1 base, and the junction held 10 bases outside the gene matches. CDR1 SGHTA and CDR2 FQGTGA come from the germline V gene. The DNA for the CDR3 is TGTGCCAGCGGATCTAGCGGGGGGGCAGGTCGCACAGATACGCAGTATTTT. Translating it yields CASGSSGGAGRTDTQYF.

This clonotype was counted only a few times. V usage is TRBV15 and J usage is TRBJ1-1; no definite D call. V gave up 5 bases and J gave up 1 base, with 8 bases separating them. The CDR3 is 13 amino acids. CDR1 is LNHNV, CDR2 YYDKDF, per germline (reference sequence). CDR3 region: CATSLKRNTEAFF. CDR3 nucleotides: TGTGCCACCAGCCTCAAGAGGAACACTGAAGCTTTCTTT.

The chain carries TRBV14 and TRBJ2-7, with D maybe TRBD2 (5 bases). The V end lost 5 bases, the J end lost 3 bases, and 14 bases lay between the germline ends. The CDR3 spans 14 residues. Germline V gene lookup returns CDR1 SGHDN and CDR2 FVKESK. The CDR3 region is CASSSKLGSYEQYF. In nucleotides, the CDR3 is TGTGCCAGCAGCTCCAAGTTGGGGAGCTACGAGCAGTACTTC.

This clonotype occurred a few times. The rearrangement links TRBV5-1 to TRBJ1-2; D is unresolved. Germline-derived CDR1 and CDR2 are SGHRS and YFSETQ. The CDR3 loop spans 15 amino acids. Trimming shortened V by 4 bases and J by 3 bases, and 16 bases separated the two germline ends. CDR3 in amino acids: CASSPQGEVDYGYTF. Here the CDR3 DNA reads TGCGCCAGCAGCCCGCAAGGAGAGGTGGACTATGGCTACACCTTC.